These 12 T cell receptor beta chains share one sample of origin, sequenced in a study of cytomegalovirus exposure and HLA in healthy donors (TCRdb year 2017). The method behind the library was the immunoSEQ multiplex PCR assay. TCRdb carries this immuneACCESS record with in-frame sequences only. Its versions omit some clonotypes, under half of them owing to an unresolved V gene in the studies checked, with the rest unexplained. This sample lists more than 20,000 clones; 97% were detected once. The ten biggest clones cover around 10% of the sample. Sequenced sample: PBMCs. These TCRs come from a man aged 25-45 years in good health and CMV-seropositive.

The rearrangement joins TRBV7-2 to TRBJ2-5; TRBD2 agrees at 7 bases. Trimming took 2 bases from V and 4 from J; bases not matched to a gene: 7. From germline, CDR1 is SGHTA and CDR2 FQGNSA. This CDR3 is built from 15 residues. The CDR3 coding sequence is TGTGCCAGCAGCTTACCGGGACTAATTCCAGAGACCCAGTACTTC. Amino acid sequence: CASSLPGLIPETQYF.

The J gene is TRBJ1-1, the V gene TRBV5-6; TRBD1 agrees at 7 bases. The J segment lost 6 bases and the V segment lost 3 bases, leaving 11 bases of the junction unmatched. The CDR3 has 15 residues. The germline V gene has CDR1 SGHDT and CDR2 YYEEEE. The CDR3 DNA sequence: TGTGCCAGCAGCTGGGGAGACAGGGCTGTAGCTGAAGCTTTCTTT. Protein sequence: CASSWGDRAVAEAFF.

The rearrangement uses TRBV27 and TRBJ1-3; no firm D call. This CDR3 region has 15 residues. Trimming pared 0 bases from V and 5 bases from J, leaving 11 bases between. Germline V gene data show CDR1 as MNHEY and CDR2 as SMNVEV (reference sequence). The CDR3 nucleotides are TGTGCCAGCAGTTTATCGGGCAGGCCGCGAAACACCATATATTTT. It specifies CASSLSGRPRNTIYF.

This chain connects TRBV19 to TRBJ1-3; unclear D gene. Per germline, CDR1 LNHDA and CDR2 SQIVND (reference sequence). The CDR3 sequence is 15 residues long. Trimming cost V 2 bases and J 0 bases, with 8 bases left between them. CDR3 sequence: CASSISQNSGNTIYF. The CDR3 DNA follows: TGTGCCAGTAGTATATCGCAGAACTCTGGAAACACCATATATTTT.

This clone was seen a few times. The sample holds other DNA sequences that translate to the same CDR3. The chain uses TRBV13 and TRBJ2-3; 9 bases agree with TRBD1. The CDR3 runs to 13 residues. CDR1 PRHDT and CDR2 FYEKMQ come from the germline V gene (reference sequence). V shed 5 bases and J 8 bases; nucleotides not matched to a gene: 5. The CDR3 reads CASSPDRGGTQYF. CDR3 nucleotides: TGTGCCAGCAGCCCGGACAGGGGAGGTACGCAGTATTTT.

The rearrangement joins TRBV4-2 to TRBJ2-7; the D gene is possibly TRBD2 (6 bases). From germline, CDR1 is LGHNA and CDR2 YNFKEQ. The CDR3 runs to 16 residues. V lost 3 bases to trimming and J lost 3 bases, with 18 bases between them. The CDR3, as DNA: TGTGCCAGCAGCCAGGCCGGGACTCCGAGCTTCTACGAGCAGTACTTC. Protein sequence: CASSQAGTPSFYEQYF.

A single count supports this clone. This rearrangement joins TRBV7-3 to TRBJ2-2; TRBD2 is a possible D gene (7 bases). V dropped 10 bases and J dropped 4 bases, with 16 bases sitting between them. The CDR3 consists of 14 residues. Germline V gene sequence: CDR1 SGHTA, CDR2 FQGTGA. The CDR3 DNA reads TGTGCCACCACAAGGGGGGGAAGCACCGGGGAGCTGTTTTTT. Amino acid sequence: CATTRGGSTGELFF. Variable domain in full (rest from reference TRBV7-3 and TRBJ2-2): GAGVSQTPSNKVTEKGKYVELRCDPISGHTALYWYRQSLGQGPEFLIYFQGTGAADDSGLPNDRFFAVRPEGSVSTLKIQRTERGDSAVYLCATTRGGSTGELFFGEGSRLTVL.

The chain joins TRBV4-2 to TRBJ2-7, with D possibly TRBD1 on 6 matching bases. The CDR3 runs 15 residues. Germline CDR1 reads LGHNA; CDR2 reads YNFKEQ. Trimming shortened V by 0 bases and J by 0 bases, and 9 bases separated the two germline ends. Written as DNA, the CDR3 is TGTGCCAGCAGCCAAGATTCAGGGGACTCCTACGAGCAGTACTTC. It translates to CASSQDSGDSYEQYF.

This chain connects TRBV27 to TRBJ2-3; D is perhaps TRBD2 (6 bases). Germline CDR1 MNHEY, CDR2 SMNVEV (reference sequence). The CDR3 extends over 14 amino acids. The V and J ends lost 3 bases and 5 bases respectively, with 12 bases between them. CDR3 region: CASSFSTAGDTQYF. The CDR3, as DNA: TGTGCCAGCAGTTTCTCCACAGCGGGAGATACGCAGTATTTT.

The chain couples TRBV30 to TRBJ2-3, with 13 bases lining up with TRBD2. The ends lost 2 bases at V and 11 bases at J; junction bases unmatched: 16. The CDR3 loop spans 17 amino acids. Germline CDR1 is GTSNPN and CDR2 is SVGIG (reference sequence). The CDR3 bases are TGTGCCTGGAGTTCCCAGCGGACTAGCGGGGGACCTGCTATGCAGTATTTT. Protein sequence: CAWSSQRTSGGPAMQYF.

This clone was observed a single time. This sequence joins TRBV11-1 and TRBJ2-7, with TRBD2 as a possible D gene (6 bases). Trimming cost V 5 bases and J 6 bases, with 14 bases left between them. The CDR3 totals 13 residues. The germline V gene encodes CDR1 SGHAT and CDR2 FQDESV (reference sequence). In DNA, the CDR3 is TGTGCCAGCAGCATACGGACTAAAGGCGAGCAGTACTTC. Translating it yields CASSIRTKGEQYF.

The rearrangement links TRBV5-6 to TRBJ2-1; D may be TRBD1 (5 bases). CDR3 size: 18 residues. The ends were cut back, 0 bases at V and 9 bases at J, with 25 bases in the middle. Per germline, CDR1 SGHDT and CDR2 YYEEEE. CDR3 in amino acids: CASSLEDSTSPVSGEQFF. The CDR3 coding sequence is TGTGCCAGCAGCTTGGAAGACAGTACCTCCCCGGTATCAGGTGAGCAGTTCTTC.